The 2 T cell receptor beta chains presented below share a single source sample, sequenced in a study of technical replicates of blood from four donors. The table came from immunoSEQ multiplex PCR; TCRdb's copy has only in-frame clones and leaves some out. This sample has about 79,000 clones, with around 90% found just once. Sequencing input: T cells isolated from PBMCs. These receptors all come from a human donor in good health. Some clones in this sample may be carry-over from other donors' samples.

This chain uses TRBV10-3 with TRBJ1-1; D call uncertain. The CDR3 length is 12 residues. In germline, CDR1 is ENHRY, CDR2 SYGVKD. The germline V and J ends were trimmed by 4 bases and 4 bases, with 7 bases remaining between them. The CDR3 DNA is TGTGCCATCAGTGCGGGAGGCACTGAAGCTTTCTTT. Encoded protein: CAISAGGTEAFF.

This sequence joins TRBV9 and TRBJ2-1; D unresolved. Germline V gives CDR1 SGDLS, CDR2 YYNGEE. The CDR3 runs 15 residues. V lost 4 bases and J 0 bases, leaving 11 bases between the germline ends. The CDR3 sequence: CASSLSLSSYNEQFF. The CDR3 nucleotides read TGTGCCAGCAGCTTGAGCCTAAGCTCCTACAATGAGCAGTTCTTC. The variable domain in full, completed from reference TRBV9 and TRBJ2-1, reads DSGVTQTPKHLITATGQRVTLRCSPRSGDLSVYWYQQSLDQGLQFLIQYYNGEERAKGNILERFSAQQFPDLHSELNLSSLELGDSALYFCASSLSLSSYNEQFFGPGTRLTVL.